A selection of T cell receptor beta chains follows, all from one sample in a study of Graves' ophthalmopathy and Graves' hyperthyroidism. TCRdb reprocessed the multiplex PCR reads via MiXCR and lists one record per CDR3 protein. Of 400,000 to 450,000 distinct CDR3 sequences in the sample, about 21% are singletons; the top ten hold 3%. The sequenced sample consisted of peripheral blood. The receptors shown here come from a woman younger than 35 with stable Graves' hyperthyroidism. The CDR3 runs from the conserved cysteine through the conserved F or W.

cdr3_aa	v_call	j_call
CATRFTPDGNTEAFF	TRBV27	TRBJ1-1
CASSEYLAEETQYF	TRBV6-1	TRBJ2-5
CASSTRALSGNTIYF	TRBV7-2	TRBJ1-3
CASSWEGSNYGYTF	TRBV5-6	TRBJ1-2
CATSGLRGTGELFF	TRBV18	TRBJ2-2
CASSLVASSQETQYF	TRBV7-2	TRBJ2-5
CAWTGSPLNAFF	TRBV30	TRBJ1-1
CSARDTGSQETQYF	TRBV20-1	TRBJ2-5
CASSLSGGAGSPLHF	TRBV12-3/TRBV12-4	TRBJ1-6
CASRYDGSTDTQYF	TRBV5-1	TRBJ2-3
CASSSEQWETQYF	TRBV7-2	TRBJ2-5
CASSARLVYEQYF	TRBV6-1	TRBJ2-7
CATSAAGRDTGELFF	TRBV24-1	TRBJ2-2
CASSKVAGEVPETQYF	TRBV12-3/TRBV12-4	TRBJ2-5
CASSYSWRTNYGYTF	TRBV6-2/TRBV6-3	TRBJ1-2
CASSLGGRDIIQPQHF	TRBV12-3/TRBV12-4	TRBJ1-5
CASSFTGRDTEAFF	TRBV5-1	TRBJ1-1
CASSYGQGGSYEQYF	TRBV5-1	TRBJ2-7
CSALSSGTGFGSPLHF	TRBV20-1	TRBJ1-6
CASSLPTSYEQYF	TRBV7-2	TRBJ2-7
CASSLGQPSYAFF	TRBV13	TRBJ1-1
CASSRENEVNIQYF	TRBV5-1	TRBJ2-4
CASSKKLGVGGNQPQHF	TRBV11-2	TRBJ1-5
CSAINRGNLNSPLHF	TRBV20-1	TRBJ1-6
CASSLGTLRAIVYGYTF	TRBV7-8	TRBJ1-2
CSSSLDAYEQYF	TRBV5-1	TRBJ2-7
CATSRALYSSYEQYF	TRBV15	TRBJ2-7
CASSFGLTGELFF	TRBV12-3/TRBV12-4	TRBJ2-2
CASSWDSPEWRTQYF	TRBV5-8	TRBJ2-5
CASSRTRSETQYF	TRBV11-2	TRBJ2-5
CASITPGETQYF	TRBV28	TRBJ2-5
CASSLVDEYEQYF	TRBV5-5	TRBJ2-7
CASSIERTEPSGNTIYF	TRBV19	TRBJ1-3
CASSLQTVAYGYTF	TRBV6-2/TRBV6-3	TRBJ1-2
CASSYTDEQYF	TRBV12-3/TRBV12-4	TRBJ2-7
CSARDLGGKYEQYF	TRBV20-1	TRBJ2-7
CASSQMGLAGTGVEQYF	TRBV4-1	TRBJ2-7